The 31 T cell receptor beta chains reported below all come from one sample, sequenced in a study of blood T cell repertoires in COVID-19. The data were produced by immunoSEQ multiplex PCR, yet TCRdb's version contains in-frame clones alone and is incomplete. Of more than 100,000 clones in the sample, around 86% were seen once. Material: peripheral blood. The receptor source for this set is a woman in her 70s with acute or convalescent COVID-19.

The CDR3 DNA follows: TGTGCCAGTAGTATACTACGGACACCGATTAATGAAAAACTGTTTTTT. Residues: CASSILRTPINEKLFF. The chain combines TRBV19 with TRBJ1-4; D perhaps matches TRBD1 (5 bases). The CDR3 has 16 residues. Deletions cut 2 bases from V and 4 bases from J, with 14 bases between. Germline CDR1 is LNHDA and CDR2 is SQIVND (reference sequence).

The rearrangement uses TRBV11-2 and TRBJ2-5; 7 bases match TRBD2. V gave up 4 bases and J gave up 1 base; unmatched junction bases: 6. Germline loops: CDR1 SGHAT, CDR2 FQNNGV. CDR3 length: 15 amino acids. The CDR3 region is CASSWGGGFQETQYF. CDR3 sequence (DNA): TGTGCCAGCAGCTGGGGGGGAGGGTTCCAAGAGACCCAGTACTTC.

The count of this clone is one. The rearrangement joins TRBV5-1 to TRBJ2-2; no definite D call. Germline V CDR1 and CDR2: SGHRS, YFSETQ. The CDR3 is 14 residues long. The germline V and J ends were trimmed by 0 bases and 4 bases, with 7 bases remaining between them. CDR3 DNA sequence: TGCGCCAGCAGCTTGGCCTCCGGCACCGGGGAGCTGTTTTTT. Translation gives CASSLASGTGELFF.

This clone was seen just once. The rearrangement joins TRBV2 to TRBJ2-5; 9 bases match TRBD2. The germline gives CDR1 SNHLY, CDR2 FYNNEI. Trimming took 4 bases from V and 5 from J; bases not matched to a gene: 5. This CDR3 comprises 14 residues. CDR3 DNA: TGTGCCAGCAGTGCGGGACTAGCAGGGGAGACCCAGTACTTC. Encoded protein: CASSAGLAGETQYF.

The rearrangement uses TRBV5-1 and TRBJ2-5; D may be TRBD1 (6 bases). CDR1 and CDR2 (germline): SGHRS, YFSETQ. The CDR3 loop spans 15 amino acids. V gave up 6 bases and J gave up 3 bases, with 18 bases separating them. The CDR3 sequence is CASKPQGMREETQYF. The CDR3 DNA is TGCGCCAGCAAACCCCAGGGGATGCGAGAAGAGACCCAGTACTTC.

The chain uses TRBV30 and TRBJ1-1; D gene unclear. V was trimmed by 5 bases and J by 4 bases, leaving 20 bases between them. Germline V CDR1 and CDR2: GTSNPN, SVGIG (reference sequence). This CDR3 is built from 15 residues. CDR3 protein: CAWDAGSGVGTEAFF. CDR3 DNA sequence: TGTGCCTGGGACGCGGGGTCCGGGGTTGGCACTGAAGCTTTCTTT.

The chain combines TRBV24-1 with TRBJ2-3, with 9 bases that match TRBD1. Germline trimming cut 0 bases from V and 6 bases from J; bases unmatched to any gene: 6. CDR3 length equals 16 residues. Germline assignment: CDR1 KGHDR and CDR2 SFDVKD. CDR3 in amino acids: CATSDLSQGADDTQYF. In DNA form, the CDR3 reads TGTGCCACCAGTGATTTGTCACAGGGGGCGGATGATACGCAGTATTTT.

The chain carries TRBV6-5 and TRBJ2-1, with TRBD1 matching over 8 bases. The J segment lost 5 bases and the V segment lost 6 bases, leaving 9 bases of the junction unmatched. Germline V gene lookup returns CDR1 MNHEY and CDR2 SVGAGI. CDR3 size: 15 residues. The CDR3 is CASRGDRNRHNEQFF. CDR3 nucleotides: TGTGCCAGCAGGGGGGACAGGAATCGCCACAATGAGCAGTTCTTC.

The chain couples TRBV2 to TRBJ2-2; 10 nucleotides agree with TRBD2. This CDR3 is 15 amino acids long. Germline V gene data show CDR1 as SNHLY and CDR2 as FYNNEI. J lost 4 bases, V lost 4 bases, and 3 bases had no gene match. As DNA, the CDR3 is TGTGCCAGCAGTGGGACTAGCGGTCCCACCGGGGAGCTGTTTTTT. This translates into CASSGTSGPTGELFF.

The J gene is TRBJ2-1, the V gene TRBV7-2; TRBD2 matches 7 bases. CDR1 SGHTA and CDR2 FQGNSA come from the germline V gene. The CDR3 is 15 amino acids. Trimming removed 6 bases from V and 8 bases from J; junction bases left unmatched: 13. The CDR3, as DNA: TGTGCCAGCAGTTTCCAGGCGGGGGATGGTTATGAGCAGTTCTTC. Translating gives CASSFQAGDGYEQFF. The whole variable domain, filled in from reference TRBV7-2 and TRBJ2-1, reads GAGVSQSPSNKVTEKGKDVELRCDPISGHTALYWYRQSLGQGLEFLIYFQGNSAPDKSGLPSDRFSAERTGGSVSTLTIQRTQQEDSAVYLCASSFQAGDGYEQFFGPGTRLTVL.

This sequence joins TRBV18 and TRBJ1-1; the match to TRBD1 covers 7 bases. Trimming at V came to 4 bases and at J to 6 bases, leaving 14 bases not matched to a gene. The CDR3 totals 16 residues. CDR1 is KGHSH and CDR2 is LQKENI in the germline V gene. This chain's CDR3 is CASSRNPPTGYSEAFF. The CDR3 nucleotides read TGTGCCAGCTCACGCAACCCACCGACAGGGTATTCTGAAGCTTTCTTT.

The CDR3 DNA sequence: TGTGCCAGCAGCCAAGTGAGGCCGGGACAGGGGGAGGAGACCCAGTACTTC. Its protein product is CASSQVRPGQGEETQYF. The rearrangement links TRBV3-1 (or the pseudogene TRBV3-2) to TRBJ2-5; TRBD1 agrees at 11 bases. With V trimmed by 1 base and J by 5 bases, 9 bases remained unmatched. The CDR3 sequence is 17 residues long. From germline, CDR1 is LGHDT and CDR2 YNNKEL (reference sequence).

CDR3 amino acids: CASSFGYTEAFF. The CDR3 region has the DNA TGTGCCAGCAGCTTCGGGTACACTGAAGCTTTCTTT. The gene calls are TRBV7-9 and TRBJ1-1; the D is unclear. Trimming took off 3 bases at V and 3 bases at J, with 5 bases between the two ends. The germline V gene has CDR1 SEHNR and CDR2 FQNEAQ (reference sequence). The CDR3 has 12 amino acids.

This clone came up a few times. This chain links TRBV5-1 with TRBJ1-2; 12 nucleotides align to TRBD1. The germline V gene encodes CDR1 SGHRS and CDR2 YFSETQ. The CDR3 runs to 14 residues. V was clipped by 4 bases and J by 8 bases; unmatched bases: 6. CDR3 coding DNA: TGCGCCAGCAGCGAGGGACAGGGGGCTGGAGGCTACACCTTC. Residues: CASSEGQGAGGYTF.

The chain uses TRBV19 and TRBJ2-1, with 9 bases lining up with TRBD2. The CDR3 has 16 residues. After removal of 7 bases from V and 4 bases from J, the junction contained 11 bases not matched to a gene. Germline V gene sequence: CDR1 LNHDA, CDR2 SQIVND (reference sequence). The CDR3 nucleotides are TGTGCCAGTACCCGACGGGAGGCGGGGGGGTACAATGAGCAGTTCTTC. This codes for CASTRREAGGYNEQFF.

The chain recombines TRBV30 with TRBJ1-6; 7 bases are shared with TRBD1. The germline gives CDR1 GTSNPN, CDR2 SVGIG (reference sequence). This CDR3 has 13 amino acids. V trimming: 3 bases; J trimming: 10 bases; junction bases outside the gene matches: 6. The CDR3 here is CAWSRGYESPLHF. CDR3 coding DNA: TGTGCCTGGAGCAGGGGGTACGAGTCACCCCTCCACTTT.

In DNA, the CDR3 is TGTGCCAGCAGTCGAGGGGGTACTAATGAAAAACTGTTTTTT. This sequence encodes CASSRGGTNEKLFF. V usage is TRBV28 and J usage is TRBJ1-4; D is perhaps TRBD1 (6 bases). The CDR3 spans 14 residues. V was pared by 5 bases and J by 2 bases, with 9 bases between. The germline CDR1 and CDR2 sequences are MDHEN and SYDVKM.

The sample holds a few counts of this clone. The chain employs TRBV10-1 and TRBJ1-4, with TRBD1 matching 8 bases. The V gene's germline CDR1 is WNHNN and CDR2 SYGVQD (reference sequence). V shed 7 bases and J 4 bases; nucleotides not matched to a gene: 14. This CDR3 region has 17 residues. CDR3 region: CASTGPQGATGNEKLFF. The CDR3 DNA reads as TGCGCCAGCACTGGCCCTCAGGGGGCGACCGGTAATGAAAAACTGTTTTTT.

This clone has more than one count but fewer than ten. The chain recombines TRBV5-1 with TRBJ2-7; TRBD1 aligns across 10 bases. The CDR3 consists of 14 residues. The germline V gene encodes CDR1 SGHRS and CDR2 YFSETQ. V trimming: 4 bases; J trimming: 2 bases; junction bases outside the gene matches: 3. This chain's CDR3 is CASSNGQGAYEQYF. In DNA form, the CDR3 reads TGCGCCAGCAGCAACGGACAGGGGGCCTACGAGCAGTACTTC.

The chain has TRBV29-1 and TRBJ1-6, with D possibly matching TRBD1 (6 bases). The CDR3 extends over 13 amino acids. The germline V gene has CDR1 SQVTM and CDR2 ANQGSEA. V was shortened by 1 base and J by 10 bases, with 11 bases between the two germline ends. CDR3: CSVEGTAGSPLHF. The CDR3 region has the DNA TGCAGCGTTGAAGGGACAGCAGGCTCACCCCTCCACTTT.

V usage is TRBV7-9 and J usage is TRBJ1-4, with D tentatively TRBD1 (5 bases). Per the germline V gene, CDR1 is SEHNR and CDR2 is FQNEAQ (reference sequence). The germline V and J ends were trimmed by 5 bases and 5 bases, with 12 bases remaining between them. The CDR3 loop spans 14 amino acids. CDR3 protein: CASSPPGVNEKLFF. In DNA, the CDR3 is TGTGCCAGCAGCCCCCCGGGGGTAAATGAAAAACTGTTTTTT.

The chain links TRBV6-5 to TRBJ1-5; D is unclear. The CDR3 runs 13 residues. V was pared by 0 bases and J by 6 bases, with 6 bases between. Germline CDR1 MNHEY, CDR2 SVGAGI. CDR3 amino acids: CASSYSSGQPQHF. The CDR3 DNA follows: TGTGCCAGCAGTTACTCCTCAGGTCAGCCCCAGCATTTT.

The chain links TRBV13 to TRBJ2-1; TRBD2 matches 7 bases. Germline V CDR1 and CDR2: PRHDT, FYEKMQ (reference sequence). The ends lost 7 bases at V and 3 bases at J; junction bases unmatched: 15. The CDR3 is 17 residues long. This CDR3 reads CASIGRRERAVYNEQFF. CDR3 DNA sequence: TGTGCCAGCATAGGGAGGCGGGAGAGAGCGGTCTACAATGAGCAGTTCTTC.

The chain joins TRBV29-1 to TRBJ2-7, with 7 bases that match TRBD1. V was pared by 5 bases and J by 1 base, with 11 bases of the junction left unmatched. The CDR3 has 15 residues. The V gene's germline CDR1 is SQVTM and CDR2 ANQGSEA. The CDR3 loop reads CSVTPWDSQSYEQYF. In DNA, the CDR3 is TGCAGCGTTACCCCATGGGACAGTCAATCCTACGAGCAGTACTTC.

The chain recombines TRBV4-1 with TRBJ2-7; the match to TRBD2 covers 10 bases. Germline V lookup: CDR1 MGHRA, CDR2 YSYEKL. This CDR3 contains 16 residues. Germline trimming cut 3 bases from V and 0 bases from J; bases unmatched to any gene: 5. As DNA, the CDR3 is TGCGCCAGCAGCCAGGCCGGGACTAGCGACTCCTACGAGCAGTACTTC. Protein sequence: CASSQAGTSDSYEQYF.

This clone was observed once. The chain recombines TRBV4-1 with TRBJ1-2, with D possibly being TRBD1 (6 bases). CDR3 size: 18 residues. CDR1 and CDR2 from the germline V gene are MGHRA and YSYEKL. V dropped 1 base and J dropped 0 bases, with 18 bases sitting between them. CDR3 amino acids: CASSQVGAQTAANYGYTF. The CDR3 DNA sequence: TGCGCCAGCAGCCAAGTGGGGGCGCAGACAGCAGCTAACTATGGCTACACCTTC.

The V gene is TRBV25-1, the J gene TRBJ1-5; TRBD1 agrees at 9 bases. V lost 3 bases and J lost 4; bases outside the gene matches: 4. Germline assignment: CDR1 MGHDK and CDR2 SYGVNS. The CDR3 extends over 15 amino acids. In DNA form, the CDR3 reads TGTGCCAGCAGTGAGTCGGGACAGGGAAATCAGCCCCAGCATTTT. Protein product: CASSESGQGNQPQHF.

The chain joins TRBV12-3 or TRBV12-4 to TRBJ1-2; D uncertain. This CDR3 region has 13 residues. V shed 7 bases and J shed 8 bases, with 17 bases lying between them. The CDR3 here is CASTTGRVGGYTF. The CDR3 DNA reads as TGTGCCAGCACTACTGGGAGGGTAGGAGGCTACACCTTC.

The rearrangement uses TRBV4-1 and TRBJ2-7, with D possibly being TRBD2 (5 bases). Trimming took 0 bases from V and 3 from J, leaving 12 bases between them. The CDR3 covers 15 residues. Per germline, CDR1 MGHRA and CDR2 YSYEKL. In nucleotides, the CDR3 is TGCGCCAGCAGCCAAGACCGGCCGGGATTCTACGAGCAGTACTTC. Residues: CASSQDRPGFYEQYF.

J is TRBJ1-5 and V is TRBV30, with D uncertain. Trimming pared 0 bases from V and 9 bases from J, leaving 15 bases between. Germline CDR1 reads GTSNPN; CDR2 reads SVGIG (reference sequence). The CDR3 is 14 residues long. CDR3 protein: CAWSVLGSSGPQHF. As DNA, the CDR3 is TGTGCCTGGAGTGTACTGGGTTCCAGCGGGCCCCAGCATTTT.

The table lists this clone with a few counts. The CDR3 here is CASSADRAGTEAFF. The CDR3 nucleotides are TGCGCCAGCAGCGCCGACAGGGCGGGGACTGAAGCTTTCTTT. V gene TRBV5-1 combines with J gene TRBJ1-1, with 7 bases aligning to TRBD1. There are 14 residues in the CDR3. Trimming cost V 4 bases and J 5 bases; bases outside gene matches: 8. From germline, CDR1 is SGHRS and CDR2 YFSETQ. The entire variable domain, with the rest obtained from reference TRBV5-1 and TRBJ1-1, is as follows: KAGVTQTPRYLIKTRGQQVTLSCSPISGHRSVSWYQQTPGQGLQFLFEYFSETQRNKGNFPGRFSGRQFSNSRSEMNVSTLELGDSALYLCASSADRAGTEAFFGQGTRLTVV.